Below are 8 T cell receptor beta chains sequenced from a single sample in a study of vaccination and CD4 T cells after COVID-19. Treatment noted: roughly 10-day PBMC culture with coronavirus spike peptide pools or control peptides (ViraFEST assay). The antigens of these receptors remain unknown. The Oncomine TCR Beta short-read assay was what sequenced the DNA obtained from cultured CD4+ T cells. TCRdb analysed the PCR reads with MiXCR anew, one entry per CDR3 protein. The top ten clones hold 6% to 8.5% of a sample with under 20,000 distinct CDR3 sequences, under 70% of them seen once. The material sequenced was CD4+ T cells from blood, cultured in vitro. The receptors stem from a human donor who had recovered from COVID-19.

By its share, this clonotype is medium-sized. This chain connects TRBV6-1 to TRBJ2-4, with 7 bases lining up with TRBD1. Germline V gives CDR1 MNHNS, CDR2 SASEGT. After removal of 6 bases from V and 2 bases from J, the junction contained 4 bases not matched to a gene. The CDR3 runs to 14 residues. The chain's CDR3 is CASRMDRSKNIQYF. The CDR3 nucleotides are TGTGCCAGCAGGATGGACAGGTCCAAAAACATTCAGTACTTC.

Here the CDR3 reads CASSEIKGAGNQPQHF. In nucleotides, the CDR3 is TGTGCCAGCAGTGAAATTAAGGGGGCAGGCAATCAGCCCCAGCATTTT. V usage is TRBV6-1 and J usage is TRBJ1-5, with 7 bases identical to TRBD1. Germline assignment: CDR1 MNHNS and CDR2 SASEGT. This CDR3 has 16 residues. V lost 2 bases, J lost 2 bases, and 6 bases stayed unmatched.

The rearrangement uses TRBV6-5 and TRBJ2-3; the D gene could be TRBD1 or TRBD2 (5 bases each). From germline, CDR1 is MNHEY and CDR2 SVGAGI. There are 14 residues in the CDR3. The ends were cut back, 4 bases at V and 2 bases at J, with 10 bases in the middle. The CDR3 is CASSWGSATDTQYF. In DNA form, the CDR3 reads TGTGCCAGCAGTTGGGGGAGTGCCACAGATACGCAGTATTTT.

The gene calls are TRBV7-3 and TRBJ1-6; D might be TRBD1 (6 bases). The CDR3 is 15 amino acids. The V gene's germline CDR1 is SGHTA and CDR2 FQGTGA. V gave up 3 bases and J gave up 9 bases, with 15 bases separating them. CDR3 nucleotides: TGTGCCAGCAGCTTCCAGGGACACCTAAGTTCACCCCTCCACTTT. The encoded protein is CASSFQGHLSSPLHF.

This clonotype was observed a few times. The rearrangement uses TRBV20-1 and TRBJ1-1; 9 bases agree with TRBD1. There are 13 residues in the CDR3. Germline CDR1 reads DFQATT; CDR2 reads SNEGSKA (reference sequence). The chain's CDR3 is CSVWGQGRPEAFF. CDR3 DNA: TGCAGCGTCTGGGGACAGGGAAGGCCTGAAGCTTTCTTT.

The V gene is TRBV7-9, the J gene TRBJ2-3; D remains ambiguous. Trimming removed 8 bases from V and 3 bases from J, with 6 bases in between. Germline V lookup: CDR1 SEHNR, CDR2 FQNEAQ (reference sequence). The CDR3 sequence is 11 residues long. The CDR3 reads CASERTDTQYF. Written as DNA, the CDR3 is TGTGCCAGCGAGAGGACAGATACGCAGTATTTT.

The chain has TRBV20-1 and TRBJ2-1; 10 bases align to TRBD2. V shed 2 bases and J 7 bases; nucleotides not matched to a gene: 8. Germline assignment: CDR1 DFQATT and CDR2 SNEGSKA (reference sequence). This CDR3 spans 15 amino acids. The CDR3 region has the DNA TGCAGTGCTAGAAGGGCTAGCGGGGGAGGTAATGAGCAGTTCTTC. This translates into CSARRASGGGNEQFF.

The chain combines TRBV7-2 with TRBJ2-7; D is unresolved. Germline-derived CDR1 and CDR2 are SGHTA and FQGNSA. The CDR3 has 13 residues. Trimming stripped 1 base from V and 3 bases from J, with 7 bases between. The CDR3 protein is CASSLGAGYEQYF. CDR3 sequence (DNA): TGTGCCAGCAGCTTAGGGGCCGGCTACGAGCAGTACTTC. The full variable domain, rest sourced from reference TRBV7-2 and TRBJ2-7, is GAGVSQSPSNKVTEKGKDVELRCDPISGHTALYWYRQSLGQGLEFLIYFQGNSAPDKSGLPSDRFSAERTGGSVSTLTIQRTQQEDSAVYLCASSLGAGYEQYFGPGTRLTVT.